This is a list of T cell receptor beta chains from one sample in a study of PD-1 blockade in mismatch repair-deficient tumors. The table came from immunoSEQ multiplex PCR; TCRdb's copy has only in-frame clones and leaves some out. The sample yields tens of thousands of clones, over 75% seen once. Sequencing was performed on peripheral blood, taken approximately 18 weeks after starting pembrolizumab. The receptors originated from an adult with mismatch repair-deficient cancer. Both conserved end residues are part of each CDR3. Fields, in order: D gene, J gene, clone size, V gene, CDR3 protein, CDR3 DNA. D genes are given only for firm matches. Size values are once, few and many counts, or a class for expanded clones, and some rows have none.

TRBD2 | TRBJ2-1 | NA | TRBV11-1 | CASSQGEGPSYNEQFF | TGTGCCAGCAGTCAAGGGGAGGGGCCGTCCTACAATGAGCAGTTCTTC
NA | TRBJ2-3 | NA | TRBV7-2 | CASSSRGKAVSQYF | TGTGCCAGCAGCAGTCGCGGGAAGGCAGTGTCGCAGTATTTT
TRBD2 | TRBJ2-5 | NA | TRBV7-9 | CASSSTSGREETQYF | TGTGCCAGCAGCTCGACTAGCGGGAGGGAAGAGACCCAGTACTTC
NA | TRBJ2-1 | NA | TRBV27 | CASSSKRTSNEQFF | TGTGCCAGCAGTTCTAAAAGGACTTCAAATGAGCAGTTCTTC
TRBD1 | TRBJ1-3 | once | TRBV7-9 | CASSLEDRRTIYF | TGTGCCAGCAGCTTAGAGGACAGGCGGACCATATATTTT
TRBD1 | TRBJ1-2 | NA | TRBV27 | CASSPDRGYGYTF | TGTGCCAGCAGTCCGGACAGGGGCTATGGCTACACCTTC
NA | TRBJ1-3 | NA | TRBV11-2 | CASSLAGAGNTIYF | TGTGCCAGCAGCTTAGCCGGGGCTGGAAACACCATATATTTT
NA | TRBJ2-3 | NA | TRBV19 | CAAGISAWGTQYF | TGTGCCGCGGGGATTAGTGCCTGGGGTACGCAGTATTTT
NA | TRBJ2-7 | NA | TRBV18 | CASSPWGEQYF | TGTGCCAGCTCACCATGGGGGGAGCAGTACTTC
NA | TRBJ2-1 | NA | TRBV9 | CASSVEGGEGYNEQFF | TGTGCCAGCAGCGTAGAAGGGGGAGAGGGATACAATGAGCAGTTCTTC
NA | TRBJ2-2 | few | TRBV25-1 | CASSEPRTVGTGELFF | TGTGCCAGCAGTGAACCTCGAACGGTAGGAACCGGGGAGCTGTTTTTT
NA | TRBJ2-1 | NA | TRBV30 | CAWSVLGHEQFF | TGTGCCTGGAGTGTTCTGGGGCATGAGCAGTTCTTC
NA | TRBJ1-5 | NA | TRBV27 | CASSLTGRLYQPQHF | TGTGCCAGCAGTTTAACAGGACGGCTCTATCAGCCCCAGCATTTT
NA | TRBJ1-1 | once | TRBV29-1 | CSVVKGHTEAFF | TGCAGCGTTGTAAAAGGGCACACTGAAGCTTTCTTT
TRBD1 | TRBJ2-1 | NA | TRBV7-9 | CASDRGHNEQFF | TGTGCCAGCGACAGGGGGCACAATGAGCAGTTCTTC
TRBD2 | TRBJ2-7 | NA | TRBV11-2 | CASSLEAGGLHEQYF | TGTGCCAGCAGCTTGGAAGCGGGAGGGCTCCACGAGCAGTACTTC
NA | TRBJ1-2 | NA | TRBV18 | CASSPQISQEGYTF | TGTGCCAGCTCACCACAAATCTCCCAGGAAGGCTACACCTTC
TRBD2 | TRBJ2-7 | NA | TRBV5-1 | CASSRGLAGNYEQYF | TGCGCCAGCAGCCGCGGACTAGCGGGGAACTACGAGCAGTACTTC
TRBD1 | TRBJ2-2 | NA | TRBV19 | CASSHSGQRNTGELFF | TGTGCCAGTAGCCATTCGGGACAGCGGAACACCGGGGAGCTGTTTTTT
TRBD1 | TRBJ1-1 | NA | TRBV27 | CASSLFPGGVAFF | TGTGCCAGCAGTTTATTCCCAGGGGGAGTAGCTTTCTTT
TRBD1 | TRBJ2-1 | NA | TRBV19 | CASTPGTGIYNEQFF | TGTGCCAGTACCCCCGGGACAGGGATCTACAATGAGCAGTTCTTC
NA | TRBJ1-2 | NA | TRBV7-9 | CASSLEAQPAKYGYTF | TGTGCCAGCAGCTTAGAGGCCCAACCGGCCAAATATGGCTACACCTTC
NA | TRBJ1-4 | NA | TRBV11-2 | CASSSPRWGEKLFF | TGTGCCAGCAGCTCTCCGAGGTGGGGTGAAAAACTGTTTTTT
TRBD2 | TRBJ2-1 | NA | TRBV10-3 | CAIRPTTSGRTNEQFF | TGTGCCATCAGGCCTACGACTAGCGGGAGAACGAATGAGCAGTTCTTC
TRBD1 | TRBJ2-2 | NA | TRBV7-9 | CASSASRGQGATGELFF | TGTGCCAGCAGCGCCTCGAGGGGACAGGGAGCCACCGGGGAGCTGTTTTTT
TRBD1 | TRBJ1-2 | NA | TRBV28 | CASSSQGVGNYGYTF | TGTGCCAGCAGTTCCCAGGGGGTGGGAAACTATGGCTACACCTTC
NA | TRBJ1-5 | NA | TRBV7-3 | CASSLRGYSNQPQHF | TGTGCCAGCAGCTTACGGGGTTATAGCAATCAGCCCCAGCATTTT
NA | TRBJ2-2 | once | TRBV27 | CASSFGQHTGELFF | TGTGCCAGCAGTTTCGGGCAGCACACCGGGGAGCTGTTTTTT